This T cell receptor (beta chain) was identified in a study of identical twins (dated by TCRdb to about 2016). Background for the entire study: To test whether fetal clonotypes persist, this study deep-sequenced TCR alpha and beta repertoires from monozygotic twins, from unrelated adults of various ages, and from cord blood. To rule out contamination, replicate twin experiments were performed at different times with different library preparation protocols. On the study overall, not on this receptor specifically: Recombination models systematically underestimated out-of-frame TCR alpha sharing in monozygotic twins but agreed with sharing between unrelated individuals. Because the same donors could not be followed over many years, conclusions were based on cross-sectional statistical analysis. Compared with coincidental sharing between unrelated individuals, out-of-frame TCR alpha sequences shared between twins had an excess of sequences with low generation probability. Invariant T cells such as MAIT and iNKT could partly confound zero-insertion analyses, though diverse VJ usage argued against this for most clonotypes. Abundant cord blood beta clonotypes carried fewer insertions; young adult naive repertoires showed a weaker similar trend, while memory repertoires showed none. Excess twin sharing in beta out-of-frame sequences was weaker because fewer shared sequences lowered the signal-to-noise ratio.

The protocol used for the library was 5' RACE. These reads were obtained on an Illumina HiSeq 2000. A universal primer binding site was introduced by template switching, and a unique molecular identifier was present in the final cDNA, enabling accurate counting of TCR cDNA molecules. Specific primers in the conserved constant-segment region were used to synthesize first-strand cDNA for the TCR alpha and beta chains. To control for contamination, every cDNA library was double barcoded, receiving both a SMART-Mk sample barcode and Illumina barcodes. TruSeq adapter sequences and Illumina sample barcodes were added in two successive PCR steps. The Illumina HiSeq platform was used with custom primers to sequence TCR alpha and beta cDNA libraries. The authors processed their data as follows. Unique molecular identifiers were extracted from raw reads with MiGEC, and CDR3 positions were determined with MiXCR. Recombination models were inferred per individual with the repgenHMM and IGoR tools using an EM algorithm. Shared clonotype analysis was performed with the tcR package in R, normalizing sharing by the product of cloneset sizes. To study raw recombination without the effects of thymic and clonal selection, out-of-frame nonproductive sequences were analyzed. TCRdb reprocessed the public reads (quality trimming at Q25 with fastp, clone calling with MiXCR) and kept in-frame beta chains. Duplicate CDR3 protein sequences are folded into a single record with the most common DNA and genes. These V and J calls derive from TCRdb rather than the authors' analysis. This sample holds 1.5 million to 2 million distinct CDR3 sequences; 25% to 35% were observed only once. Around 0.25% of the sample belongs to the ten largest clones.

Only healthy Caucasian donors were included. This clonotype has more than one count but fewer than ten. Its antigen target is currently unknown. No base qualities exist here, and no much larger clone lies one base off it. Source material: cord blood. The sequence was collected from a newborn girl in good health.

DNA sequence: TGCGCCAGCAGCTTGGTGGCTGGGACTAACTATGAGCAGTACTTC. This is translated as CASSLVAGTNYEQYF. The chain is made from TRBV5-1 and TRBJ2-7; TRBD2 aligns with 7 central bases. Relative to germline, V is missing 0 bases and J is missing 7 bases, with 10 bases of the junction outside any gene match. There are 15 amino acids in the CDR3, from cysteine to phenylalanine inclusive. The kept DNA is CDR3 alone, 45 bases in frame from the first base. CDR1 and CDR2 (SGHRS, YFSETQ) derive from the germline V gene.